A single sample gave rise to the 23 T cell receptor beta chains below, sequenced in a study. TCRdb reprocessed the 5' RACE reads with MiXCR, giving one entry per CDR3 protein. This sample carries roughly 45,000 distinct CDR3 sequences, 22% of them seen once, and the ten largest clones take approximately 4.7%. Tregs were sorted as CD4+CD25+CD127-/low cells. Material: Tregs sorted from a lymph node. Every receptor here comes from a female donor with breast cancer.

A note on this clonotype: One base away lies a much larger clone, so this may be a sequencing read error. The chain uses TRBV5-6 and TRBJ1-4, with D unclear. The CDR3 spans 15 residues. Germline CDR1 is SGHDT and CDR2 is YYEEEE. CDR3 coding DNA: TGTGCCGGCAGCTCCCCGGACGTCCGACGGGAAAAACTGTTTTTT. Protein product: CAGSSPDVRREKLFF.

This clonotype was recorded at least ten times. The CDR3 loop is CASSSNRAGGEKLFF. DNA of the CDR3: TGTGCCAGCAGTTCGAACAGGGCCGGCGGGGAAAAACTGTTTTTT. The rearrangement joins TRBV27 to TRBJ1-4, with D perhaps matching TRBD1 (6 bases). This CDR3 is 15 amino acids long. Germline V CDR1 and CDR2: MNHEY, SMNVEV (reference sequence). V dropped 4 bases and J dropped 8 bases, with 17 bases sitting between them.

This clonotype was seen a handful of times. The chain combines TRBV28 with TRBJ2-7; TRBD2 might be the D (5 bases). Germline-derived CDR1 and CDR2 are MDHEN and SYDVKM. This CDR3 is 12 amino acids long. V dropped 3 bases and J dropped 5 bases, with 8 bases sitting between them. The DNA of the CDR3 is TGTGCCAGCAGTTTCGGGGTCAACGAGCAGTACTTC. Encoded protein: CASSFGVNEQYF.

The chain couples TRBV27 to TRBJ1-6, with 7 bases identical to TRBD1. The trim removed 7 bases at V and 8 bases at J, leaving 5 bases unmatched. Germline V gene lookup returns CDR1 MNHEY and CDR2 SMNVEV (reference sequence). The CDR3 is 13 amino acids. The CDR3 loop reads CASTPGGHSPLHF. The CDR3 DNA follows: TGTGCCAGCACCCCAGGGGGACATTCACCCCTCCACTTT.

The chain uses TRBV6-1 and TRBJ1-5; D is unresolved. This CDR3 is built from 13 residues. Germline CDR1 and CDR2: MNHNS and SASEGT. V lost 3 bases and J 9 bases, leaving 12 bases between the germline ends. Here the CDR3 reads CASSDGRPAPQHF. CDR3 bases: TGTGCCAGCAGTGACGGAAGGCCGGCGCCCCAGCATTTT.

The chain carries TRBV2 and TRBJ1-1, with D maybe TRBD1 (5 bases). V lost 10 bases and J 0 bases, leaving 12 bases between the germline ends. Germline V gene lookup returns CDR1 SNHLY and CDR2 FYNNEI. CDR3 size: 13 residues. The CDR3 nucleotides read TGTGCCACCAAGACAGATATGAACACTGAAGCTTTCTTT. This codes for CATKTDMNTEAFF.

The chain couples TRBV14 to TRBJ2-2; D unclear. CDR3 size: 14 residues. The V gene lost 2 bases and the J gene lost 10 bases, with 14 bases spanning the gap. Germline V gives CDR1 SGHDN, CDR2 FVKESK. CDR3 amino acids: CASSQLESTVELFF. The CDR3 coding sequence is TGTGCCAGCAGCCAACTAGAAAGCACTGTGGAGCTGTTTTTT.

For this clonotype: This may arise from a read error, as a much more abundant clone is one base away. This chain links TRBV24-1 with TRBJ2-1, with 7 positions matching TRBD1. The germline V gene has CDR1 KGHDR and CDR2 SFDVKD. The CDR3 contains 13 residues. DNA of the CDR3: TGTGCCACGACAGGGTTCCCCTACAATGAGCAGCTCTTC. Protein product: CATTGFPYNEQLF.

This clonotype was found many times. The genes are TRBV5-1 and TRBJ2-5; TRBD2 matches at 7 bases. Trimming removed 1 base from V and 4 bases from J; junction bases left unmatched: 7. CDR3 length: 15 amino acids. CDR1 SGHRS and CDR2 YFSETQ come from the germline V gene. The CDR3 DNA reads as TGCGCCAGCAGCTTGTCGGGGAGGGCGTCAGAGACCCAGTACTTC. It encodes CASSLSGRASETQYF. Drawing the rest from reference TRBV5-1 and TRBJ2-5, the complete variable domain is KAGVTQTPRYLIKTRGQQVTLSCSPISGHRSVSWYQQTPGQGLQFLFEYFSETQRNKGNFPGRFSGRQFSNSRSEMNVSTLELGDSALYLCASSLSGRASETQYFGPGTRLLVL.

This clonotype rates as medium-sized. The chain combines TRBV5-1 with TRBJ1-1, with unresolved D. V was trimmed by 0 bases and J by 1 base, leaving 7 bases between them. This CDR3 has 14 amino acids. Germline lookup yields CDR1 SGHRS and CDR2 YFSETQ. The CDR3 reads CASSLAGENTEAFF. The CDR3 bases are TGCGCCAGCAGCTTGGCCGGGGAGAACACTGAAGCTTTCTTT.

This clonotype was counted at least ten times. V usage is TRBV4-1 and J usage is TRBJ2-7; D is unclear. The CDR3 sequence is 13 residues long. The V gene's germline CDR1 is MGHRA and CDR2 YSYEKL. Trimming stripped 0 bases from V and 3 bases from J, with 6 bases between. This CDR3 is CASSQESFYEQYF. CDR3 nucleotide sequence: TGCGCCAGCAGCCAAGAAAGCTTCTACGAGCAGTACTTC.

This clonotype has at least ten counts. This chain connects TRBV5-1 to TRBJ1-1, with TRBD1 identical over 7 bases. V gave up 0 bases and J gave up 1 base; unmatched junction bases: 0. Germline V CDR1 and CDR2: SGHRS, YFSETQ. The CDR3 sequence is 14 residues long. The CDR3 region is CASSLDRGNTEAFF. In DNA form, the CDR3 reads TGCGCCAGCAGCTTGGACAGGGGGAACACTGAAGCTTTCTTT.

The sample holds many counts of this clonotype. The chain carries TRBV12-3 or TRBV12-4 and TRBJ2-1; D remains ambiguous. This CDR3 is 13 amino acids long. V lost 3 bases and J lost 8, with 11 bases in between. The DNA for the CDR3 is TGTGCCAGCAGTTTTTTGGGTTTCGATGAGCAGTTCTTC. Its translation is CASSFLGFDEQFF.

The chain employs TRBV27 and TRBJ2-1; 12 nucleotides agree with TRBD1. Germline lookup yields CDR1 MNHEY and CDR2 SMNVEV (reference sequence). This CDR3 is 15 amino acids long. Trimming took 7 bases from V and 9 from J; bases not matched to a gene: 10. CDR3 region: CASTRGTGGGGEQFF. The CDR3, as DNA: TGTGCCAGCACCCGGGGGACAGGGGGCGGTGGTGAGCAGTTCTTC.

In this sample, this clonotype turned up a few times. This chain connects TRBV12-3 or TRBV12-4 to TRBJ1-2, with a tentative D call TRBD1 (5 bases). The length of the CDR3 is 14 residues. Between the trimmed V and J ends, which lost 5 bases and 3 bases, there was a span of 13 bases. In DNA, the CDR3 is TGTGCCAGCAGTCCCCAGGGCTCCTACTATGGCTACACCTTC. Translated: CASSPQGSYYGYTF.

This clonotype was found many times. The V gene is TRBV15, the J gene TRBJ1-3; D gene uncertain. The CDR3 has 12 amino acids. CDR1 is LNHNV, CDR2 YYDKDF, per germline (reference sequence). The V end was cut by 6 bases, the J end by 1 base, with 4 bases between. CDR3 loop: CATRGSGNTIYF. The CDR3, as DNA: TGTGCCACCAGGGGGTCTGGAAACACCATATATTTT. The whole variable domain, filled in from reference TRBV15 and TRBJ1-3, reads DAMVIQNPRYQVTQFGKPVTLSCSQTLNHNVMYWYQQKSSQAPKLLFHYYDKDFNNEADTPDNFQSRRPNTSFCFLDIRSPGLGDTAMYLCATRGSGNTIYFGEGSWLTVV.

This clonotype has a handful of counts. The genes are TRBV6-6 and TRBJ2-1; D unclear. Per the germline V gene, CDR1 is MNHNY and CDR2 is SVGAGI (reference sequence). V was clipped by 8 bases and J by 2 bases, with 7 bases between them. This CDR3 region has 12 residues. The DNA for the CDR3 is TGTGCCAGCGTTACTACCTACAATGAGCAGTTCTTC. This codes for CASVTTYNEQFF.

This clonotype was detected many times. CDR3 loop: CASSLNWGPQETQYF. The CDR3 coding sequence is TGTGCCAGCAGTTTAAACTGGGGCCCCCAAGAGACCCAGTACTTC. The chain uses TRBV27 and TRBJ2-5, with D perhaps matching TRBD1 (5 bases). Germline CDR1 reads MNHEY; CDR2 reads SMNVEV (reference sequence). This CDR3 is 15 amino acids long. Trimming cost V 2 bases and J 1 base, with 11 bases left between them.

The rearrangement joins TRBV7-8 to TRBJ2-7; D may be TRBD2 (5 bases). The CDR3 contains 15 residues. Germline loops: CDR1 SGHVS, CDR2 FQNEAQ. The V gene lost 4 bases and the J gene lost 0 bases, with 13 bases spanning the gap. CDR3 nucleotides: TGTGCCAGCAGCTCCCAACGGGGTTACTCCTACGAGCAGTACTTC. This translates into CASSSQRGYSYEQYF.

This clonotype showed up just once. It may be a read error: a sequence one base away is much more abundant. The chain employs TRBV20-1 and TRBJ2-7, with D unresolved. The CDR3 totals 12 residues. The germline CDR1 and CDR2 sequences are DFQATT and SNEGSKA (reference sequence). Trimming cost V 3 bases and J 5 bases, with 11 bases left between them. CDR3 loop: CSASNLVHEQYF. CDR3 nucleotide sequence: TGCAGTGCTAGTAACCTAGTCCACGAGCAGTACTTC.

This clonotype was seen repeatedly, ten times or more. The chain uses TRBV28 and TRBJ2-1, with TRBD2 matching over 7 bases. V trimming: 4 bases; J trimming: 4 bases; junction bases outside the gene matches: 10. CDR1 MDHEN and CDR2 SYDVKM come from the germline V gene. This CDR3 has 16 residues. CDR3 residues: CASSSGRGEGYNEQFF. The CDR3 DNA reads TGTGCCAGCAGTTCCGGCCGAGGGGAGGGGTACAATGAGCAGTTCTTC.

The CDR3: CASSFTGVNTEAFF. CDR3 in DNA: TGCGCCAGCAGCTTCACAGGAGTGAACACTGAAGCTTTCTTT. The rearrangement uses TRBV5-1 and TRBJ1-1; weak D call: TRBD1 (5 bases). CDR3 length: 14 amino acids. Germline CDR1 and CDR2: SGHRS and YFSETQ. V was cut by 2 bases and J by 0 bases, with 8 bases left in between.

Details on this clonotype: A much larger clonotype is one base distant, so this may be a read error. As the CDR3 is not closed by the conserved phenylalanine or tryptophan, this likely results from a read error. V is TRBV2 and J is TRBJ1-3, with D possibly TRBD1 on 5 matching bases. V gave up 7 bases and J gave up 4 bases, with 14 bases separating them. Germline V gives CDR1 SNHLY, CDR2 FYNNEI. The CDR3 contains 14 residues. The CDR3 DNA sequence: TGTGCCAGCATCTTGGGACGCGGAGGAAACACCATATATCTT. Amino acid sequence: CASILGRGGNTIYL.